The 8 T cell receptor beta chains in this list originate from one sample, sequenced in a study of blood T cell repertoires in COVID-19. Using immunoSEQ multiplex PCR, the repertoire was profiled, and TCRdb retains in-frame clones only, with some absent. The sample includes roughly 380,000 clones, around nine tenths seen only once; the top ten take 1%. Sequencing was carried out using PBMCs or T cells enriched from blood (not recorded which). These receptors all stem from a woman aged 25 to 45 who had been exposed to COVID-19.

J is TRBJ2-7 and V is TRBV29-1; no clear D gene. This CDR3 has 13 amino acids. V was shortened by 3 bases and J by 1 base, with 10 bases between the two germline ends. Germline CDR1 and CDR2: SQVTM and ANQGSEA. The CDR3 DNA is TGCAGCGTTGAGGCAACAGAGTCCTACGAGCAGTACTTC. As protein: CSVEATESYEQYF.

The rearrangement links TRBV5-1 to TRBJ2-7; 9 bases are a match to TRBD1. CDR3 length equals 14 residues. The J segment lost 5 bases and the V segment lost 4 bases, leaving 7 bases of the junction unmatched. From germline, CDR1 is SGHRS and CDR2 YFSETQ. CDR3 region: CASSRRTGDHEQYF. The CDR3 nucleotides read TGCGCCAGCAGCCGACGGACAGGGGACCACGAGCAGTACTTC.

The chain recombines TRBV10-3 with TRBJ2-7; D gene uncertain. V lost 2 bases, J lost 4 bases, and 6 bases lay in between. CDR3 length equals 12 residues. Germline loops: CDR1 ENHRY, CDR2 SYGVKD. CDR3: CAISESVYEQYF. The CDR3 nucleotides are TGTGCCATCAGTGAGAGCGTGTACGAGCAGTACTTC.

V is TRBV18 and J is TRBJ1-6; D is unresolved. The CDR3 has 11 amino acids. Trimming cost V 4 bases and J 13 bases, with 8 bases left between them. Germline CDR1 is KGHSH and CDR2 is LQKENI. The CDR3 loop is CASSRGPPLHF. The CDR3, as DNA: TGTGCCAGCTCACGTGGGCCGCCCCTCCACTTT.

The chain recombines TRBV18 with TRBJ1-1; D is uncertain. The CDR3 has 13 amino acids. V gave up 3 bases and J gave up 4 bases, with 9 bases separating them. Germline V gene lookup returns CDR1 KGHSH and CDR2 LQKENI. CDR3 sequence (DNA): TGTGCCAGCTCACCCAAGGGAGGCACTGAAGCTTTCTTT. It is translated as CASSPKGGTEAFF.

A single count supports this clone. The chain joins TRBV4-2 to TRBJ2-7; 14 bases agree with TRBD2. The CDR3 consists of 15 residues. Germline V gene sequence: CDR1 LGHNA, CDR2 YNFKEQ. The J segment lost 6 bases and the V segment lost 3 bases, leaving 4 bases of the junction unmatched. The CDR3 nucleotides read TGTGCCAGCAGCCAGGGACTAGCGGGAGTTAGCGAGCAGTACTTC. Translation gives CASSQGLAGVSEQYF.

The V and J genes are TRBV28 and TRBJ2-3, with TRBD1 matching over 10 bases. The CDR3 extends over 14 amino acids. CDR1 is MDHEN, CDR2 SYDVKM, per germline. V lost 5 bases and J lost 7; bases outside the gene matches: 6. The CDR3 region is CASSLFDRGHTQYF. CDR3 in DNA: TGTGCCAGCAGTCTATTCGACAGGGGGCATACGCAGTATTTT.

The chain couples TRBV10-3 to TRBJ2-2; perhaps TRBD1 as D (5 bases). The CDR3 loop spans 18 amino acids. Trimming left V 4 bases short and J 3 bases short, with 21 bases between. From germline, CDR1 is ENHRY and CDR2 SYGVKD. The CDR3 region has the DNA TGTGCCATCAGTGTTCTGGATACCGTCTCAGGGCACACCGGGGAGCTGTTTTTT. It specifies CAISVLDTVSGHTGELFF.